Given below is one T cell receptor beta chain in context. This entry is derived from a study of cytomegalovirus exposure and HLA in healthy donors. 60 Vbeta and 13 Jbeta primers were used in PCR. Per the study methods: Among the unique TCR beta chains that a later analysis counted, 70 million to 85 million in all, about 11 million were shared. Only in-frame clones appear in the TCRdb table, and some are missing; sequencing was by immunoSEQ multiplex PCR. V and J calls and clone size follow that table, whereas D and trimming were derived from the DNA. The sample holds 130,000 to 150,000 clones, over 60% seen once. This CDR3 contains 15 residues. CDR1 is SEHNR, CDR2 FQNEAQ, per germline (reference sequence). The V and J ends lost 1 base and 0 bases respectively, with 8 bases between them.

Sequenced: PBMCs. The sequence derives from a male donor in good health and CMV-seropositive. The chain links TRBV7-9 to TRBJ2-3; D might be TRBD2 (5 bases). The CDR3 sequence is CASSLVRTSTDTQYF. DNA of the CDR3: TGTGCCAGCAGCTTAGTTCGGACTAGCACAGATACGCAGTATTTT.